This TCR beta chain appears in the sequencing data of a study of early T cells in non-severe SARS-CoV-2 infection. The TCR library protocol attached unique molecular identifiers to the individual cDNA molecules. MiXCR, run by TCRdb on the 5' RACE reads, gives a single entry per CDR3 protein. The profile shows approximately 70,000 distinct CDR3 sequences, 10% of them singletons. Study-wide results and limits: Private and CD4 specificities were missed by VDJdb matching, which favored anti-spike CD8 responses.

This clonotype was counted at least ten times. Its specificity is not known. The CDR3 contains 17 residues. Trimming removed 3 bases from V and 2 bases from J, with 16 bases in between. The V gene's germline CDR1 is SGHTA and CDR2 FQGNSA. This clonotype was sampled from an adult who was a healthcare worker with PCR-confirmed SARS-CoV-2 infection or an uninfected control (not recorded which). This rearrangement joins TRBV7-2 to TRBJ2-2; weak D call: TRBD1 (6 bases). Source: whole blood, taken at baseline. This CDR3 reads CASSFKTGRINTGELFF. The CDR3 bases are TGTGCCAGCAGCTTTAAGACAGGACGGATAAACACCGGGGAGCTGTTTTTT.